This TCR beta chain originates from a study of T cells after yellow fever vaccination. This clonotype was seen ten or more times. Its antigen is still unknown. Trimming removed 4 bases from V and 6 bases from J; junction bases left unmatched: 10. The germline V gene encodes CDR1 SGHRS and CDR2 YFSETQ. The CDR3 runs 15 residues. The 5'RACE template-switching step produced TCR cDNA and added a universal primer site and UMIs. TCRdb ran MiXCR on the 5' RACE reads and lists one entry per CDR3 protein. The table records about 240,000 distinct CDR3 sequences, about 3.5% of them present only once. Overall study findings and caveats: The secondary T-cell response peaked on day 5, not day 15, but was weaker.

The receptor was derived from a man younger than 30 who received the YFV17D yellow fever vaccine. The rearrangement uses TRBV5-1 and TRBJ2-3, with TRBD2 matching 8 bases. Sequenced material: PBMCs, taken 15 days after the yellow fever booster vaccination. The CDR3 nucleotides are TGCGCCAGCAGCCTTAGCGGGGTGAGCGGGGATACGCAGTATTTT. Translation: CASSLSGVSGDTQYF.